A selection of T cell receptor beta chains follows, all from one sample in a study of blood T cell repertoires in COVID-19. Sequencing was performed with immunoSEQ multiplex PCR; in TCRdb, only in-frame clones are kept and a portion is missing. The sample holds roughly 100,000 clones, 80% to 90% seen once. Material for sequencing was peripheral blood. The source is a human donor in a cohort sampled during active COVID-19. Both conserved end residues are part of each CDR3. The D gene is left open where the match is weak. The size entry is marked missing in some rows and otherwise reads once, few, many or a size class.

clone_size	d_call	v_call	j_call	cdr3_nt	cdr3_aa
NA	TRBD1	TRBV3-1/TRBV3-2	TRBJ2-5	TGTGCCAGCAGCCGGGACAGACAAGAGACCCAGTACTTC	CASSRDRQETQYF
NA	TRBD1	TRBV27	TRBJ1-1	TGTGCCAGCAGGAGGACGACAGGGAGCCAGGGCACTGAAGCTTTCTTT	CASRRTTGSQGTEAFF
NA	NA	TRBV6-5	TRBJ2-3	TGTGCCAGCAGGATGGGGGCCACTAGCACAGATACGCAGTATTTT	CASRMGATSTDTQYF
NA	NA	TRBV24-1	TRBJ2-1	TGTGCCACCAGTGACCCGACCAGGGGGGCTGAGCAGTTCTTC	CATSDPTRGAEQFF
NA	TRBD1	TRBV5-4	TRBJ2-5	TGTGCCAGCAGCCCCAGGGGGCGCCTTGAGACCCAGTACTTC	CASSPRGRLETQYF
once	TRBD1	TRBV6-5	TRBJ1-2	TGTGCCAGCAGCAACACTGACAGGGGCTGGGGCTACACCTTC	CASSNTDRGWGYTF
NA	NA	TRBV29-1	TRBJ1-3	TGCAGCGTTGAAGATACAGGAACTGGAAACACCATATATTTT	CSVEDTGTGNTIYF
NA	NA	TRBV10-2	TRBJ2-7	TGCGCCAGCAGTGCGGGATACGAGCAGTACTTC	CASSAGYEQYF
once	NA	TRBV5-6	TRBJ2-1	TGTGCCAGCAGCTTGGCCTTGCCCACTTCGCAGTTCTTC	CASSLALPTSQFF
few	TRBD1	TRBV18	TRBJ2-1	TGTGCCAGCTCCCTCCGGACAGGGGAAAGCAATGAGCAGTTCTTC	CASSLRTGESNEQFF
NA	NA	TRBV11-1	TRBJ1-5	TGTGCCAGCAGCAAGGACAGTAGCAATCAGCCCCAGCATTTT	CASSKDSSNQPQHF
NA	TRBD1	TRBV28	TRBJ1-2	TGTGCCAGCACCGTCCAGACAGGGAACTACACCTTC	CASTVQTGNYTF
few	TRBD1	TRBV28	TRBJ1-2	TGTGCCAGCAGTTTAACGACAGGGGGCGGTGGCTACACCTTC	CASSLTTGGGGYTF
NA	NA	TRBV5-1	TRBJ2-4	TGCGCCAGCAGCTCTTTAGCCAAAAACATTCAGTACTTC	CASSSLAKNIQYF
NA	NA	TRBV19	TRBJ2-3	TGTGCCAGTAGTATATGGCAGAACACAGATACGCAGTATTTT	CASSIWQNTDTQYF